The next 7 T cell receptor beta chains were all read from a single sample in a study of neoadjuvant anti-PD-1 for oral cavity cancer (dated by TCRdb to about 2021). To prepare the library, the immunoSEQ multiplex PCR assay was applied. TCRdb holds this immuneACCESS table with in-frame rearrangements only. Some clones are missing; in checked studies, unresolved V genes explain under half, and the rest has no known cause. Recorded for this sample are about 16,000 clones; 60% to 80% of them occurred a single time. The ten largest clones represent approximately 2.4% of the sample. The time point label corresponds to: before neoadjuvant nivolumab. The sequenced sample was PBMCs, obtained before nivolumab (anti-PD-1) treatment. These receptors were obtained from a person aged 40-85 years with oral cavity squamous cell carcinoma.

The rearrangement uses TRBV6-1 and TRBJ2-5, with D possibly being TRBD1 or TRBD2 (6 bases each). Germline CDR1 reads MNHNS; CDR2 reads SASEGT. Trimming removed 8 bases from V and 3 bases from J, with 16 bases in between. This CDR3 has 14 amino acids. In nucleotides, the CDR3 is TGTGCCAGCTTCTTAGGGGGGTTAAAAGAGACCCAGTACTTC. As protein: CASFLGGLKETQYF.

The chain recombines TRBV5-1 with TRBJ2-5, with no clear D. V lost 2 bases to trimming and J lost 4 bases, with 3 bases between them. The length of the CDR3 is 11 residues. CDR1 is SGHRS, CDR2 YFSETQ, per germline. Here the CDR3 DNA reads TGCGCCAGCAGCTTCGTAGAGACCCAGTACTTC. It translates to CASSFVETQYF.

The chain uses TRBV27 and TRBJ1-1; no definite D call. The V gene lost 7 bases and the J gene lost 4 bases, with 19 bases spanning the gap. This CDR3 has 15 residues. Germline values: CDR1 MNHEY, CDR2 SMNVEV (reference sequence). The CDR3 reads CASKSGLESFTEAFF. The CDR3, as DNA: TGTGCCAGCAAGTCGGGCCTCGAGTCTTTCACTGAAGCTTTCTTT.

The genes are TRBV2 and TRBJ2-7; 10 nucleotides align to TRBD1. Germline CDR1 is SNHLY and CDR2 is FYNNEI. This CDR3 is 13 amino acids long. V shed 6 bases, J shed 3 bases, and the junction held 2 bases outside the gene matches. CDR3 residues: CASSGDRGYEQYF. DNA for the CDR3: TGTGCCAGCAGCGGGGACAGGGGCTACGAGCAGTACTTC.

The chain is built from TRBV11-1 and TRBJ2-4, with D unclear. This CDR3 spans 15 amino acids. Germline CDR1 SGHAT, CDR2 FQDESV (reference sequence). V lost 1 base, J lost 6 bases, and 13 bases lay in between. As DNA, the CDR3 is TGTGCCAGCAGCTTAGATATTTCTGTGGGAAACATTCAGTACTTC. This gives the protein CASSLDISVGNIQYF.

This clone was detected only a few times. DNA for the CDR3: TGTGCCAGCAGCTTAGAAGGTCAGACAGGGTCCCCCTACGAGCAGTACTTC. It encodes CASSLEGQTGSPYEQYF. V and J are TRBV13 and TRBJ2-7; 7 positions match TRBD1. CDR3 length equals 17 residues. Losses at the gene ends were 1 base for V and 2 bases for J; bases not matched to a gene: 11. Germline CDR1 PRHDT, CDR2 FYEKMQ (reference sequence).

CDR3 coding DNA: TGTGCCTGGGGGGCCTGGGACAGGGGGCTTTACGAGCAGTACTTC. Residues: CAWGAWDRGLYEQYF. The gene calls are TRBV30 and TRBJ2-7; 12 nucleotides align to TRBD1. CDR1 is GTSNPN, CDR2 SVGIG, per germline (reference sequence). CDR3 size: 15 residues. J lost 4 bases, V lost 5 bases, and 9 bases had no gene match.